The 22 T cell receptor beta chains below were found in one sample sequenced in a study of CD8+ T cells in alopecia areata. Once RNA had been extracted, it was reverse transcribed into cDNA to act as the sequencing template. Produced via immunoSEQ multiplex PCR; TCRdb's table is partial and in-frame only. The data contain about 260,000 clones, roughly 63% of them singletons. As to treatment: oral pan-JAK inhibitor, 5-10 mg twice daily. This specimen was CD4+ T cells sorted from blood, taken around week 53, from a patient treated with tofacitinib. The receptors come from a human donor with alopecia areata.

CDR3 protein: CASSRRSNSNQPQHF. DNA of the CDR3: TGTGCCAGCAGCAGACGATCTAATAGCAATCAGCCCCAGCATTTT. This chain joins TRBV5-6 and TRBJ1-5; D ambiguous. The CDR3 length is 15 residues. The V and J ends lost 4 bases and 0 bases respectively, with 11 bases between them. The germline gives CDR1 SGHDT, CDR2 YYEEEE.

Turning to this clone: Other nucleotide sequences in the sample specify the same CDR3. V gene TRBV4-1 combines with J gene TRBJ1-5; D possibly corresponds to TRBD1 (5 bases). The germline V and J ends were trimmed by 0 bases and 4 bases, with 10 bases remaining between them. Germline V gene lookup returns CDR1 MGHRA and CDR2 YSYEKL. The CDR3 extends over 15 amino acids. The CDR3, as DNA: TGCGCCAGCAGCCAAGATGACAGTCGGAATCAGCCCCAGCATTTT. This translates into CASSQDDSRNQPQHF.

The chain employs TRBV18 and TRBJ2-5, with D hard to call. Germline CDR1 reads KGHSH; CDR2 reads LQKENI. This CDR3 is built from 13 residues. V lost 4 bases to trimming and J lost 4 bases, with 10 bases between them. The CDR3 here is CASSRARTETQYF. The CDR3 DNA sequence: TGTGCCAGCTCACGTGCAAGAACAGAGACCCAGTACTTC.

In this sample, this clone turned up a few times. The rearrangement joins TRBV29-1 to TRBJ1-5, with D unclear. The germline V and J ends were trimmed by 4 bases and 4 bases, with 17 bases remaining between them. Germline V gene lookup returns CDR1 SQVTM and CDR2 ANQGSEA. The CDR3 has 15 residues. Here the CDR3 reads CSVAEGFLGNQPQHF. The DNA for the CDR3 is TGCAGCGTTGCGGAAGGGTTCTTGGGGAATCAGCCCCAGCATTTT.

V and J are TRBV5-1 and TRBJ1-5; a weak D match, TRBD1 (5 bases). The V end lost 4 bases, the J end lost 3 bases, and 14 bases lay between the germline ends. CDR3 length: 15 residues. Per the germline V gene, CDR1 is SGHRS and CDR2 is YFSETQ. CDR3 loop: CASSAGTANNQPQHF. CDR3 DNA: TGCGCCAGCAGCGCCGGGACGGCAAACAATCAGCCCCAGCATTTT.

This clone was picked up one time. The chain has TRBV29-1 and TRBJ1-2; D uncertain. The CDR3 has 15 residues. Per the germline V gene, CDR1 is SQVTM and CDR2 is ANQGSEA. Deletions cut 3 bases from V and 4 bases from J, with 18 bases between. CDR3 sequence: CSVDSFGSRSYGYTF. The CDR3 nucleotides read TGCAGCGTTGACTCCTTCGGCAGTCGAAGCTATGGCTACACCTTC.

The chain links TRBV5-6 to TRBJ2-5; possibly TRBD1 for D (7 bases). There are 16 residues in the CDR3. The V gene lost 2 bases and the J gene lost 2 bases, with 16 bases spanning the gap. Germline CDR1 SGHDT, CDR2 YYEEEE. The CDR3 loop reads CASSFRQGGGQETQYF. For the CDR3, the DNA is TGTGCCAGCAGCTTCCGACAGGGCGGAGGGCAAGAGACCCAGTACTTC.

This rearrangement joins TRBV2 to TRBJ2-6, with D possibly TRBD1 on 5 matching bases. Trimming removed 6 bases from V and 2 bases from J, with 14 bases in between. This CDR3 has 16 residues. Germline loops: CDR1 SNHLY, CDR2 FYNNEI. The CDR3 loop reads CASRPTRVAGANVLTF. Here the CDR3 DNA reads TGTGCCAGCAGACCGACCAGGGTGGCTGGGGCCAACGTCCTGACTTTC. Full variable domain (remainder filled in from reference TRBV2 and TRBJ2-6): EPEVTQTPSHQVTQMGQEVILRCVPISNHLYFYWYRQILGQKVEFLVSFYNNEISEKSEIFDDQFSVERPDGSNFTLKIRSTKLEDSAMYFCASRPTRVAGANVLTFGAGSRLTVL.

The gene calls are TRBV2 and TRBJ1-5; D unresolved. V lost 6 bases, J lost 2 bases, and 14 bases lay in between. The germline gives CDR1 SNHLY, CDR2 FYNNEI. CDR3 size: 15 residues. In DNA form, the CDR3 reads TGTGCCAGCAGGTCGGAACACTTGGGCAATCAGCCCCAGCATTTT. This encodes CASRSEHLGNQPQHF. Full variable domain (rest looked up from reference TRBV2 and TRBJ1-5): EPEVTQTPSHQVTQMGQEVILRCVPISNHLYFYWYRQILGQKVEFLVSFYNNEISEKSEIFDDQFSVERPDGSNFTLKIRSTKLEDSAMYFCASRSEHLGNQPQHFGDGTRLSIL.

This clone was counted only a few times. The V call is TRBV6-5, the J call TRBJ2-7; TRBD1 agrees at 8 bases. The junction had 4 bases not matched to a gene; V was cut back by 7 bases and J by 5 bases. This CDR3 has 12 amino acids. Germline-derived CDR1 and CDR2 are MNHEY and SVGAGI. The CDR3 DNA reads TGTGCCAGCAATGGACAGGGTCACGAGCAGTACTTC. Translated, it gives CASNGQGHEQYF.

This clone was counted a few times. This sample includes further DNA sequences coding for the same CDR3. This sequence joins TRBV30 and TRBJ1-1; D not certain. The germline gives CDR1 GTSNPN, CDR2 SVGIG (reference sequence). This CDR3 has 12 amino acids. The V end lost 2 bases, the J end lost 2 bases, and 6 bases lay between the germline ends. CDR3 coding DNA: TGTGCCTGGAGTCCACCAAACACTGAAGCTTTCTTT. It encodes CAWSPPNTEAFF.

The gene calls are TRBV5-1 and TRBJ2-5; 9 positions agree with TRBD1. J was trimmed by 3 bases and V by 0 bases; bases with no gene match: 0. The CDR3 spans 14 residues. Germline CDR1 is SGHRS and CDR2 is YFSETQ. The CDR3 nucleotides read TGCGCCAGCAGCTTGGGGACAGGGGAAGAGACCCAGTACTTC. This codes for CASSLGTGEETQYF.

The chain has TRBV7-2 and TRBJ2-7, with 11 positions matching TRBD2. CDR1 and CDR2 (germline): SGHTA, FQGNSA. Trimming took 4 bases from V and 0 from J; bases not matched to a gene: 2. The length of the CDR3 is 15 residues. CDR3 region: CASSYGTSGSYEQYF. In DNA form, the CDR3 reads TGTGCCAGCAGCTACGGGACTAGCGGCTCCTACGAGCAGTACTTC.

This chain joins TRBV5-1 and TRBJ1-3; tentative D call: TRBD1 (5 bases). Trimming removed 4 bases from V and 6 bases from J, with 11 bases in between. The CDR3 covers 13 residues. Germline CDR1 reads SGHRS; CDR2 reads YFSETQ. In nucleotides, the CDR3 is TGCGCCAGCAGCGTCAAAGGGGCAAACACCATATATTTT. It translates to CASSVKGANTIYF.

The chain has TRBV2 and TRBJ2-7; no firm D call. Trimming stripped 4 bases from V and 3 bases from J, with 4 bases between. The CDR3 length is 11 residues. Germline V gene sequence: CDR1 SNHLY, CDR2 FYNNEI. The chain's CDR3 is CASSAHYEQYF. In nucleotides, the CDR3 is TGTGCCAGCAGTGCCCACTACGAGCAGTACTTC.

The CDR3 loop is CSVELTGQPVYEQYF. The CDR3 DNA reads as TGCAGCGTTGAACTGACGGGACAGCCGGTTTACGAGCAGTACTTC. The J gene is TRBJ2-7, the V gene TRBV29-1; 7 bases line up with TRBD1. CDR1 and CDR2 from the germline V gene are SQVTM and ANQGSEA. J lost 4 bases, V lost 2 bases, and 11 bases had no gene match. The length of the CDR3 is 15 residues.

This clone was seen a few times. The chain is built from TRBV15 and TRBJ2-1; D not certain. Trimming stripped 4 bases from V and 9 bases from J, with 10 bases between. Germline loops: CDR1 LNHNV, CDR2 YYDKDF (reference sequence). CDR3 length: 12 amino acids. As DNA, the CDR3 is TGTGCCACCAGCAAGAGCAAGGCTGAGCAGTTCTTC. This translates into CATSKSKAEQFF.

This clone was observed a handful of times. J is TRBJ1-1 and V is TRBV2; D is possibly TRBD1 (6 bases). Germline lookup yields CDR1 SNHLY and CDR2 FYNNEI. This CDR3 region has 12 residues. Trimming shortened V by 6 bases and J by 6 bases, and 11 bases separated the two germline ends. CDR3: CASSDDRPEAFF. CDR3 DNA: TGTGCCAGCAGCGACGACAGGCCTGAAGCTTTCTTT.

V is TRBV9 and J is TRBJ1-6; possible D gene TRBD1, 5 bases. This CDR3 contains 15 residues. Germline assignment: CDR1 SGDLS and CDR2 YYNGEE. Trimming shortened V by 0 bases and J by 5 bases, and 9 bases separated the two germline ends. CDR3 region: CASSVGRVDNSPLHF. CDR3 DNA sequence: TGTGCCAGCAGCGTAGGCAGGGTAGATAATTCACCCCTCCACTTT.

V is TRBV6-5 and J is TRBJ2-3; D gene uncertain. The V end lost 6 bases, the J end lost 2 bases, and 6 bases lay between the germline ends. CDR3 length: 12 amino acids. Germline assignment: CDR1 MNHEY and CDR2 SVGAGI. The CDR3 nucleotides are TGTGCCAGCAGGTCCTACACAGATACGCAGTATTTT. Translated: CASRSYTDTQYF.

The chain is built from TRBV5-6 and TRBJ2-6; D gene unclear. The V end lost 1 base, the J end lost 0 bases, and 8 bases lay between the germline ends. The V gene's germline CDR1 is SGHDT and CDR2 YYEEEE. The CDR3 is 16 residues long. CDR3 in amino acids: CASSLFPPSGANVLTF. CDR3 DNA sequence: TGTGCCAGCAGCTTGTTTCCGCCCTCTGGGGCCAACGTCCTGACTTTC.

Concerning this clone: One end of the junction does not line up with germline, which may come from a read error. The genes are TRBV6-1 and TRBJ1-1; D remains ambiguous. CDR1 and CDR2 (germline): MNHNS, SASEGT. This CDR3 is built from 10 residues. The CDR3 is CASSEESPDF. The CDR3 DNA reads TGTGCCAGCAGTGAAGAGAGCCCCGATTTT.